The rows below give T cell receptor beta chains drawn from one sample of a study of PD-1 blockade in mismatch repair-deficient tumors. Assay used: immunoSEQ multiplex PCR; TCRdb lists only in-frame clones, some missing. Of under 150,000 clones in the sample, roughly 90% were seen once. This material consisted of peripheral blood, taken 70 to 72 weeks after starting pembrolizumab. These receptors originate from an adult with mismatch repair-deficient cancer. CDR3s include the opening cysteine and the closing phenylalanine or tryptophan. D genes are given only for firm matches.

D,V,CDR3
TRBD1,TRBV18,CASSQSSRDRDVRRLTTYEQYF
-,TRBV10-3,CATQTITEETQYF
-,TRBV19,CASTPRAALYNEQFF
-,TRBV19,CASSLGDFNTQYF
-,TRBV30,CAWSHYLGQSYEQYF
TRBD1,TRBV4-1,CASSQAGTDYEQYF
-,TRBV27,CASSFGINTGELFF
-,TRBV13,CASSPVVGSEQYF
TRBD2,TRBV7-9,CASSSPWSGSGYEQYF
-,TRBV7-9,CASSPKTGELFF
-,TRBV7-6,CASSLDAYQPQHF
TRBD2,TRBV4-1,CASSQDSGGSSFPYEQYF
TRBD1,TRBV5-1,CASRPGQGSYNEQFF
TRBD2,TRBV5-6,CASSLGGIKLLAGGAWQYF
-,TRBV28,CASSLHLARVEQYF
-,TRBV5-1,CASSGREGYEQYF
-,TRBV29-1,CSVVIAESADTQYF
-,TRBV9,CASSTRAGDSAQDTEAFF
-,TRBV4-2,CASSQDRAHQETQYF
-,TRBV5-1,CASSFGAGGINEQYF
-,TRBV5-6,CASSLVAAGANVLTF
TRBD1,TRBV4-1,CASSQDSGTGRVGNQPQHF
-,TRBV7-8,CASSQLGGPTDTQYF
-,TRBV27,CASSSGVGGTYEQYF
-,TRBV27,CASSLAGFHEQYF
-,TRBV18,CASSPLSRAGANVLTF
-,TRBV4-3,CASSQAASPPNGYTF
-,TRBV10-3,CAITLKGTGELFF
TRBD2,TRBV2,CASTEWGLASGELFF
-,TRBV11-2,CASSLTGRGNTIYF
-,TRBV6-6,CASNLDKGYGYTF
-,TRBV6-4,CASSAQGGTGANVLTF
-,TRBV5-4,CASSQLGGPFSTDTQYF
TRBD2,TRBV7-9,CASSFTSGRAYEQYF
-,TRBV7-8,CASSFTNSYEQYF
-,TRBV19,CASSDQGGASSNQPQHF
TRBD2,TRBV5-1,CASSFGIAGESYNEQFF